This T cell receptor (beta chain) derives from a study of blood T cell repertoires in COVID-19. Study in general: From T cells, B-cell-depleted T cells, or PBMCs came the material, which was cDNA or gDNA.

Trimming took 3 bases from V and 2 from J; bases not matched to a gene: 2. CDR1 and CDR2 (germline): MNHEY, SMNVEV (reference sequence). This CDR3 is 14 amino acids long. Seattle enrolled patients during active infection and tracked them longitudinally. Profiled with immunoSEQ multiplex PCR; TCRdb holds only in-frame clones, not every one. The sample includes 150,000 to 200,000 clones, about 86% of them seen just once. The chain joins TRBV27 to TRBJ2-7; TRBD2 agrees at 9 bases. Sequenced input: peripheral blood. The receptor comes from a woman in her sixties or seventies with COVID-19, enrolled during active disease. The CDR3 here is CASSLREGPYEQYF. CDR3 coding DNA: TGTGCCAGCAGTTTGCGGGAGGGTCCCTACGAGCAGTACTTC.